A selection of T cell receptor beta chains follows, all from one sample in a study of technical replicates of blood from a few donors. Only in-frame clones appear in the TCRdb table, and some are missing; sequencing was by immunoSEQ multiplex PCR. Here the sample spans under 100,000 clones, just under 95% being singletons. Sequencing input: T cells isolated from PBMCs. The source of these receptors is a human donor in good health. CDR3s include the opening cysteine and the closing phenylalanine or tryptophan. Each record gives: D gene, clone size, J gene, V gene, CDR3 protein, CDR3 DNA. A D gene is named only where the DNA matches it firmly. Clone size is given for some rows only: seen once, a few or many times, or a class if the clone is expanded.

D gene: TRBD2; clone size: .; J gene: TRBJ2-2; V gene: TRBV5-6; CDR3 protein: CASSWAGTSSTGELFF; CDR3 DNA: TGTGCCAGCAGCTGGGCCGGGACTAGCAGCACCGGGGAGCTGTTTTTT
D gene: TRBD1; clone size: .; J gene: TRBJ2-5; V gene: TRBV28; CDR3 protein: CASRKFGQGETQYF; CDR3 DNA: TGTGCCAGCAGGAAATTCGGACAGGGAGAGACCCAGTACTTC
D gene: TRBD1; clone size: .; J gene: TRBJ2-7; V gene: TRBV27; CDR3 protein: CASSLSGTEGYEQYF; CDR3 DNA: TGTGCCAGCAGTTTATCCGGGACAGAAGGCTACGAGCAGTACTTC
D gene: .; clone size: .; J gene: TRBJ1-2; V gene: TRBV6-5; CDR3 protein: CATQVDRSPPYGYTF; CDR3 DNA: TGTGCCACACAAGTCGACAGGAGCCCTCCCTATGGCTACACCTTC
D gene: .; clone size: .; J gene: TRBJ2-1; V gene: TRBV11-2; CDR3 protein: CASRAGARAYNEQFF; CDR3 DNA: TGTGCCAGCCGTGCGGGGGCTCGGGCCTACAATGAGCAGTTCTTC
D gene: .; clone size: .; J gene: TRBJ2-2; V gene: TRBV7-9; CDR3 protein: CANARANTGELFF; CDR3 DNA: TGTGCCAATGCGAGGGCCAACACCGGGGAGCTGTTTTTT
D gene: TRBD2; clone size: .; J gene: TRBJ2-5; V gene: TRBV4-2; CDR3 protein: CASSQKAGVQETQYF; CDR3 DNA: TGTGCCAGCAGCCAAAAAGCGGGAGTCCAAGAGACCCAGTACTTC
D gene: TRBD2; clone size: .; J gene: TRBJ2-3; V gene: TRBV19; CDR3 protein: CASSISWASGGSDTQYF; CDR3 DNA: TGTGCCAGTAGTATCAGTTGGGCTAGCGGGGGTTCAGATACGCAGTATTTT
D gene: TRBD1; clone size: .; J gene: TRBJ1-5; V gene: TRBV7-8; CDR3 protein: CASSFSQGEGQPQHF; CDR3 DNA: TGTGCCAGCAGCTTTTCACAGGGGGAAGGGCAGCCCCAGCATTTT
D gene: TRBD1; clone size: .; J gene: TRBJ2-7; V gene: TRBV5-8; CDR3 protein: CASSLGDRGRGEQYF; CDR3 DNA: TGTGCCAGCAGCTTGGGGGACAGGGGGCGCGGGGAGCAGTACTTC
D gene: .; clone size: .; J gene: TRBJ1-2; V gene: TRBV29-1; CDR3 protein: CSVPPTTDSYGYTF; CDR3 DNA: TGCAGCGTCCCCCCTACTACCGACAGCTATGGCTACACCTTC
D gene: .; clone size: .; J gene: TRBJ2-1; V gene: TRBV11-2; CDR3 protein: CASKDTGVDYNEQFF; CDR3 DNA: TGTGCCAGCAAGGATACGGGAGTAGACTACAATGAGCAGTTCTTC
D gene: .; clone size: .; J gene: TRBJ2-7; V gene: TRBV5-1; CDR3 protein: CASSLHQGGLTEQYF; CDR3 DNA: TGCGCCAGCAGCTTGCATCAAGGGGGATTAACCGAGCAGTACTTC
D gene: TRBD2; clone size: .; J gene: TRBJ2-3; V gene: TRBV5-1; CDR3 protein: CASSGGYGTRVGTDTQYF; CDR3 DNA: TGCGCCAGCAGCGGGGGTTACGGGACTAGGGTGGGCACAGATACGCAGTATTTT
D gene: .; clone size: .; J gene: TRBJ2-3; V gene: TRBV7-2; CDR3 protein: CASSLGRQSTDTQYF; CDR3 DNA: TGTGCCAGCAGCTTAGGTCGACAGAGCACAGATACGCAGTATTTT
D gene: TRBD2; clone size: .; J gene: TRBJ2-1; V gene: TRBV5-1; CDR3 protein: CASSLRLALHNEQFF; CDR3 DNA: TGCGCCAGCAGCCTAAGACTAGCTCTCCACAATGAGCAGTTCTTC
D gene: TRBD1; clone size: .; J gene: TRBJ2-7; V gene: TRBV10-3; CDR3 protein: CAIHAGQGAKEQYF; CDR3 DNA: TGTGCCATTCACGCGGGACAGGGGGCGAAAGAGCAGTACTTC
D gene: .; clone size: .; J gene: TRBJ2-7; V gene: TRBV15; CDR3 protein: CATSRGAATYEQYF; CDR3 DNA: TGTGCCACCAGCAGAGGGGCAGCAACCTACGAGCAGTACTTC
D gene: .; clone size: .; J gene: TRBJ2-1; V gene: TRBV7-8; CDR3 protein: CASSMEPGRADNEQFF; CDR3 DNA: TGTGCCAGCAGCATGGAACCGGGAAGGGCTGACAATGAGCAGTTCTTC
D gene: TRBD1; clone size: .; J gene: TRBJ2-7; V gene: TRBV6-6; CDR3 protein: CASTDRGGASYEQYF; CDR3 DNA: TGTGCCAGCACTGACAGAGGGGGCGCCTCCTACGAGCAGTACTTC
D gene: TRBD1; clone size: few; J gene: TRBJ2-7; V gene: TRBV6-5; CDR3 protein: CASKTGTVALYEQYF; CDR3 DNA: TGTGCCAGCAAGACCGGGACAGTAGCTCTCTACGAGCAGTACTTC
D gene: TRBD1; clone size: .; J gene: TRBJ1-1; V gene: TRBV19; CDR3 protein: CASNRGSTEAFF; CDR3 DNA: TGTGCCAGTAACAGGGGGAGCACTGAAGCTTTCTTT
D gene: TRBD1; clone size: .; J gene: TRBJ2-7; V gene: TRBV6-6; CDR3 protein: CASSAIGTGTYEQYF; CDR3 DNA: TGTGCCAGCAGTGCTATCGGGACAGGGACCTACGAGCAGTACTTC
D gene: TRBD1; clone size: .; J gene: TRBJ2-5; V gene: TRBV5-4; CDR3 protein: CASRTTGEETQYF; CDR3 DNA: TGTGCCAGCAGGACGACAGGGGAAGAGACCCAGTACTTC
D gene: .; clone size: .; J gene: TRBJ1-5; V gene: TRBV11-2; CDR3 protein: CASSLEQETPLNQPQHF; CDR3 DNA: TGTGCCAGCAGCTTAGAACAGGAGACGCCCTTGAATCAGCCCCAGCATTTT
D gene: .; clone size: .; J gene: TRBJ2-1; V gene: TRBV6-4; CDR3 protein: CASSAERGGRNEQFF; CDR3 DNA: TGTGCCAGCAGTGCGGAGAGAGGCGGTAGAAATGAGCAGTTCTTC
D gene: .; clone size: once; J gene: TRBJ2-1; V gene: TRBV6-6; CDR3 protein: CASSELGARYNEQFF; CDR3 DNA: TGTGCCAGCAGTGAGTTGGGAGCCCGATACAATGAGCAGTTCTTC
D gene: TRBD2; clone size: .; J gene: TRBJ2-1; V gene: TRBV11-3; CDR3 protein: CASSFKTSGGDNEQFF; CDR3 DNA: TGTGCCAGCAGCTTTAAGACTAGCGGTGGGGACAATGAGCAGTTCTTC
D gene: .; clone size: .; J gene: TRBJ1-2; V gene: TRBV19; CDR3 protein: CASSRTNYGYTF; CDR3 DNA: TGTGCCAGTAGTAGAACAAACTATGGCTACACCTTC
D gene: TRBD2; clone size: .; J gene: TRBJ2-7; V gene: TRBV30; CDR3 protein: CAWRHPAGSYEQYF; CDR3 DNA: TGTGCCTGGAGACATCCAGCGGGGTCCTACGAGCAGTACTTC
D gene: .; clone size: .; J gene: TRBJ1-1; V gene: TRBV6-5; CDR3 protein: CASSYSARDTEAFF; CDR3 DNA: TGTGCCAGCAGTTACTCGGCACGGGATACTGAAGCTTTCTTT
D gene: TRBD2; clone size: .; J gene: TRBJ2-1; V gene: TRBV5-1; CDR3 protein: CASSLVAGAPYNEQFF; CDR3 DNA: TGCGCCAGCAGCTTGGTCGCGGGAGCCCCCTACAATGAGCAGTTCTTC
D gene: TRBD1; clone size: .; J gene: TRBJ2-7; V gene: TRBV9; CDR3 protein: CASSRQGTGGTVQYF; CDR3 DNA: TGTGCCAGCAGCCGACAGGGGACAGGGGGAACAGTGCAGTACTTC
D gene: .; clone size: .; J gene: TRBJ2-4; V gene: TRBV5-1; CDR3 protein: CASSLPERDIQYF; CDR3 DNA: TGCGCCAGCAGCTTGCCGGAGAGAGACATTCAGTACTTC
D gene: .; clone size: .; J gene: TRBJ2-7; V gene: TRBV7-8; CDR3 protein: CASSLERVPGTYEQYF; CDR3 DNA: TGTGCCAGCAGCTTAGAACGCGTTCCGGGGACCTACGAGCAGTACTTC
D gene: TRBD2; clone size: .; J gene: TRBJ2-2; V gene: TRBV28; CDR3 protein: CASVSRTSANTGELFF; CDR3 DNA: TGTGCCAGCGTATCCCGGACTAGCGCTAACACCGGGGAGCTGTTTTTT
D gene: TRBD2; clone size: .; J gene: TRBJ2-5; V gene: TRBV19; CDR3 protein: CVTSGRETQYF; CDR3 DNA: TGTGTCACAAGCGGGAGGGAGACCCAGTACTTC
D gene: TRBD2; clone size: .; J gene: TRBJ2-3; V gene: TRBV11-3; CDR3 protein: CASSPSAGVGLGTDTQYF; CDR3 DNA: TGTGCCAGCAGCCCGTCAGCGGGAGTGGGTTTGGGCACAGATACGCAGTATTTT
D gene: .; clone size: .; J gene: TRBJ2-7; V gene: TRBV27; CDR3 protein: CASSIMGHMFYEQYF; CDR3 DNA: TGTGCCAGCAGCATAATGGGACACATGTTCTACGAGCAGTACTTC
D gene: TRBD1; clone size: .; J gene: TRBJ2-3; V gene: TRBV5-1; CDR3 protein: CASSSDGTGGRRTQYF; CDR3 DNA: TGCGCCAGCAGCTCGGACGGGACAGGGGGCAGGAGAACGCAGTATTTT
D gene: TRBD2; clone size: .; J gene: TRBJ2-1; V gene: TRBV25-1; CDR3 protein: CASEGSGRQTKGNEQFF; CDR3 DNA: TGTGCCAGCGAAGGAAGCGGGAGGCAGACCAAGGGCAATGAGCAGTTCTTC
D gene: TRBD2; clone size: .; J gene: TRBJ2-7; V gene: TRBV14; CDR3 protein: CASSQVSAGLAGVSEQYF; CDR3 DNA: TGTGCCAGCAGCCAAGTGTCGGCCGGACTAGCGGGAGTGTCCGAGCAGTACTTC
D gene: .; clone size: .; J gene: TRBJ1-5; V gene: TRBV4-1; CDR3 protein: CASSQVEGVSQPQHF; CDR3 DNA: TGCGCCAGCAGCCAAGTTGAGGGTGTTTCTCAGCCCCAGCATTTT
D gene: .; clone size: .; J gene: TRBJ2-2; V gene: TRBV7-9; CDR3 protein: CASSLPWGSGGNTGELFF; CDR3 DNA: TGTGCCAGCAGCCTTCCGTGGGGTAGCGGTGGGAACACCGGGGAGCTGTTTTTT
D gene: .; clone size: .; J gene: TRBJ1-1; V gene: TRBV27; CDR3 protein: CASSAGHTEAFF; CDR3 DNA: TGTGCCAGCAGTGCGGGACACACTGAAGCTTTCTTT
D gene: .; clone size: once; J gene: TRBJ1-2; V gene: TRBV7-6; CDR3 protein: CASSDRGWDGYTF; CDR3 DNA: TGTGCCAGCAGCGATCGGGGTTGGGATGGCTACACCTTC
D gene: .; clone size: .; J gene: TRBJ1-4; V gene: TRBV4-1; CDR3 protein: CASSQVFTGATPTNEKLFF; CDR3 DNA: TGCGCCAGCAGCCAAGTCTTTACTGGGGCGACTCCTACTAATGAAAAACTGTTTTTT
D gene: TRBD1; clone size: once; J gene: TRBJ2-7; V gene: TRBV6-5; CDR3 protein: CASSPRTGSSYEQYF; CDR3 DNA: TGTGCCAGCAGTCCCCGGACAGGCAGCTCCTACGAGCAGTACTTC
D gene: TRBD1; clone size: .; J gene: TRBJ1-4; V gene: TRBV9; CDR3 protein: CASSVDIGGVETNEKLFF; CDR3 DNA: TGTGCCAGCAGCGTAGATATAGGGGGCGTAGAAACTAATGAAAAACTGTTTTTT
D gene: .; clone size: .; J gene: TRBJ1-4; V gene: TRBV4-1; CDR3 protein: CASSQVPDSLNEKLFF; CDR3 DNA: TGCGCCAGCAGCCAAGTCCCCGACAGCCTTAATGAAAAACTGTTTTTT
D gene: TRBD1; clone size: .; J gene: TRBJ1-1; V gene: TRBV7-2; CDR3 protein: CASSLAGQGVVAKNTEAFF; CDR3 DNA: TGTGCCAGCAGCTTAGCTGGACAGGGGGTGGTCGCGAAGAACACTGAAGCTTTCTTT
D gene: .; clone size: .; J gene: TRBJ1-4; V gene: TRBV11-2; CDR3 protein: CASSIRVGEKLFF; CDR3 DNA: TGTGCCAGCAGCATCAGGGTGGGGGAAAAACTGTTTTTT
D gene: TRBD1; clone size: .; J gene: TRBJ2-7; V gene: TRBV2; CDR3 protein: CASSDSRDRGFYEQYF; CDR3 DNA: TGTGCCAGCAGTGATTCCCGGGACAGGGGATTTTACGAGCAGTACTTC